Listed below are T cell receptor beta chains from one sample, sequenced in a study of T cell clones after liver transplantation. The method was immunoSEQ multiplex PCR; TCRdb's version includes in-frame clones alone and lacks a portion of them. Of around 51,000 clones in the sample, roughly nine tenths are singletons; the top ten hold 13% to 15%. The material sequenced was CD8+ T cells from blood, taken 12 months after liver transplant. All receptors come from a human patient who received a liver transplant. Among the T cells, some may be from the graft donor. Each CDR3 is given with its conserved first and last residue. A D gene is named only where the DNA matches it firmly.

j_call,d_call,v_call,cdr3_nt,cdr3_aa
TRBJ2-3,TRBD2,TRBV27,TGTGCCAGCAGTTTGGGGTGGCTAGCGGGAGGCACAGATACGCAGTATTTT,CASSLGWLAGGTDTQYF
TRBJ1-2,.,TRBV14,TGTGCCAGCAGCCAAGACCATCATGGCTACACCTTC,CASSQDHHGYTF
TRBJ2-1,TRBD2,TRBV5-5,TGTGCCAGCAGCTTTCGGGGGACTAACTCCTACAATGAGCAGTTCTTC,CASSFRGTNSYNEQFF
TRBJ2-7,.,TRBV19,TGTGCCAGTCAGGAATCCAACTCCTACGAGCAGTACTTC,CASQESNSYEQYF
TRBJ2-7,TRBD1,TRBV28,TGTGCCAGCTATTCCCCAGGGACAGACTCCTACGAGCAGTACTTC,CASYSPGTDSYEQYF
TRBJ2-6,.,TRBV5-6,TGTGCCAGCAGCCTGACAGTGTTCTCTGGGGCCAACGTCCTGACTTTC,CASSLTVFSGANVLTF
TRBJ1-1,.,TRBV4-3,TGCGCCAGCAGCCACGGGAGGAACACTGAAGCTTTCTTT,CASSHGRNTEAFF
TRBJ2-1,TRBD2,TRBV9,TGTGCCAGCAGCGTCGGGGGAGGGACTAGCGGCAATGAGCAGTTCTTC,CASSVGGGTSGNEQFF
TRBJ2-7,TRBD1,TRBV4-3,TGCGCCAGCAGCCATGGACAGGGGATCTCCTACGAGCAGTACTTC,CASSHGQGISYEQYF
TRBJ2-5,.,TRBV28,TGTGCCAGCAGTTTTATTCGTCAGACCCAAGAGACCCAGTACTTC,CASSFIRQTQETQYF
TRBJ2-1,TRBD2,TRBV29-1,TGCAGCGTTGGGCCTAGCGGGCTAATCCCTAAAAGGTACAATGAGCAGTTCTTC,CSVGPSGLIPKRYNEQFF
TRBJ2-5,TRBD1,TRBV13,TGTGCCAGCAGCTTATCACAGGGGGGCCAAGAGACCCAGTACTTC,CASSLSQGGQETQYF
TRBJ1-2,.,TRBV5-1,TGCGCCAGCAGCTTGGGTCGGGGGGCCGACTATGGCTACACCTTC,CASSLGRGADYGYTF
TRBJ1-5,.,TRBV19,TGTGCCAGTAGTATTGCCCTTACAGGGCTTTTTCAGCCCCAGCATTTT,CASSIALTGLFQPQHF
TRBJ1-4,TRBD1,TRBV28,TGTGCCAGCAGGCCGGGACAGGGATTTGGTAATGAAAAACTGTTTTTT,CASRPGQGFGNEKLFF
TRBJ1-1,TRBD1,TRBV27,TGTGCCAGCAGTGTTCAGGGGGGCACTGAAGCTTTCTTT,CASSVQGGTEAFF